This T cell receptor (beta chain) was sequenced for a study of blood T cell repertoires in COVID-19. Looking at the study overall: Both acute and convalescent COVID-19 samples were obtained from the United States, Italy and Spain.

Measured with immunoSEQ multiplex PCR; TCRdb has only the in-frame clones, and not every one. Among approximately 92,000 clones listed, roughly 72% were seen once. This CDR3 region has 17 residues. Sequencing was performed on peripheral blood. The chain joins TRBV21-1 to TRBJ1-6; no DNA check was done on the table's D call, TRBD1. TRBV21-1 is assigned pseudogene status. This clonotype was obtained from a woman aged 55-69 years in a cohort sampled during active or convalescent COVID-19. In DNA form, the CDR3 reads TGTGCCAGCAGCCCAGGGCGTGGAGCCTCCTATAATTCACCCCTCCACTTT. It specifies CASSPGRGASYNSPLHF.